The rows below give T cell receptor beta chains drawn from one sample of a study of T cell responses to AZD1222 COVID-19 vaccine. Assay used: immunoSEQ multiplex PCR; TCRdb lists only in-frame clones, some missing. The sample has roughly 120,000 clones; 70% to 85% are singletons. Specimen: peripheral blood, collected on day 0 of AZD1222 vaccination. These receptor sequences come from an adult in good health. Both conserved end residues are part of each CDR3. The D gene is left open where the match is weak. Size values are once, few and many counts, or a class for expanded clones, and some rows have none.

d_call	clone_size	v_call	j_call	cdr3_nt	cdr3_aa
.	.	TRBV4-1	TRBJ2-1	TGCGCCAGCAGCCAGCCGTCGGGGGGCGACTACAATGAGCAGTTCTTC	CASSQPSGGDYNEQFF
TRBD1	few	TRBV14	TRBJ2-1	TGTGCCAGCAGCCAGGATCCGGGACAGGGTACCGATGAGCAGTTCTTC	CASSQDPGQGTDEQFF
.	.	TRBV6-1	TRBJ1-1	TGTGCCAGCAGTGAAGTGGCAGGTTTCATGAACACTGAAGCTTTCTTT	CASSEVAGFMNTEAFF
.	.	TRBV3-1/TRBV3-2	TRBJ2-6	TGTGCCAGCAGCCAGGGCAGTACTGTGGCCAACGTCCTGACTTTC	CASSQGSTVANVLTF
.	once	TRBV7-9	TRBJ1-2	TGTGCCAGCAGCCTGGGCACAGGGCCTGGAGTTACCTTC	CASSLGTGPGVTF
.	.	TRBV28	TRBJ2-7	TGTGCCAGCAGTCCGGCGGGGCGTGGGCAGTACTTC	CASSPAGRGQYF
TRBD1	.	TRBV28	TRBJ1-5	TGTGCCAGCAGTCCAAGGACAGGGAGACAGCCCCAGCATTTT	CASSPRTGRQPQHF
.	.	TRBV10-3	TRBJ2-7	TGTGCCATCAGTGAGCCGACAAGGGCCGACTCCTACGAGCAGTACTTC	CAISEPTRADSYEQYF
TRBD2	few	TRBV10-3	TRBJ2-2	TGTGCCATCAGTGATCCCCGGACTAGCGGGGACAACGCCGGGGAGCTGTTTTTT	CAISDPRTSGDNAGELFF
.	.	TRBV6-4	TRBJ2-7	TGTGCCAGCAGCAGAAGGTCGGCCTACGAGCAGTACTTC	CASSRRSAYEQYF
.	.	TRBV6-2/TRBV6-3	TRBJ2-5	TGTGCCAGCAGATACCGACGGGGGCCGGGAGCTCTCCAAGAGACCCAGTACTTC	CASRYRRGPGALQETQYF
.	once	TRBV12-3/TRBV12-4	TRBJ1-5	TGTGCCAGCAGTATGAACAATCAGCCCCAGCATTTT	CASSMNNQPQHF
.	.	TRBV3-1/TRBV3-2	TRBJ1-2	TGTGCCAGCAGCCAGGCGGGGTCCACTAACTATGGCTACACCTTC	CASSQAGSTNYGYTF
.	.	TRBV15	TRBJ1-1	TGTGCCACCAGCAGCCCAGCGGGAACTGAAGCTTTCTTT	CATSSPAGTEAFF
.	.	TRBV11-1	TRBJ1-1	TGTGCCAGCAGCTTAGCCGGGGAATCAGACGAAGCTTTCTTT	CASSLAGESDEAFF
TRBD1	.	TRBV12-5	TRBJ1-1	TGTGCTAGTGGTCCGGACAGGGGGCGATTGGCTGAAGCTTTCTTT	CASGPDRGRLAEAFF
.	.	TRBV4-3	TRBJ2-3	TGCGCCAGCAGCCAAGCTGGGGGGCGCACAGATACGCAGTATTTT	CASSQAGGRTDTQYF
.	.	TRBV25-1	TRBJ1-3	TGTGCCAGCAGTGAATCCGGAGAGAACACCATATATTTT	CASSESGENTIYF
TRBD2	.	TRBV28	TRBJ2-5	TGTGCCAGCAAAGTCCCCTCTTCCTTAGCGGGGGGGCAGGAGACCCAGTACTTC	CASKVPSSLAGGQETQYF
.	.	TRBV28	TRBJ2-7	TGTGCGACCGGGACCCCCTACGAGCAGTACTTC	CATGTPYEQYF
TRBD2	.	TRBV7-2	TRBJ2-1	TGTGCCAGCGGCTCCCCTAGCGGTCTTGGGAATGAGCAGTTCTTC	CASGSPSGLGNEQFF
.	once	TRBV7-2	TRBJ2-7	TGTGCCAGCAGCCCCTTTCAGGGATACGAGCAGTACTTC	CASSPFQGYEQYF
TRBD2	.	TRBV27	TRBJ2-7	TGTGCCAGCAGTTTACGTCCCGCGGGGGGTTTCCCCTACGAGCAGTACTTC	CASSLRPAGGFPYEQYF
.	.	TRBV9	TRBJ1-5	TGTGCCAGCAGCGTAGAGGGGGGGCGGCAGCCCCAGCATTTT	CASSVEGGRQPQHF
.	.	TRBV28	TRBJ1-5	TGTGCCAGCAGTCCCTACGGTCTCAATCAGCCCCAGCATTTT	CASSPYGLNQPQHF
.	.	TRBV7-9	TRBJ2-5	TGTGCCAGCACCTCGACGGTCGGACAGCCGACTAAGACCCAGTACTTC	CASTSTVGQPTKTQYF
.	.	TRBV25-1	TRBJ2-7	TGTGCCAGCAGTGCTTCGGATCAAATCTACGAGCAGTACTTC	CASSASDQIYEQYF
TRBD1	.	TRBV4-3	TRBJ1-2	TGCGCCAGCAGCCACGATAAACAGGGGGCGAGCTACACCTTC	CASSHDKQGASYTF
TRBD2	once	TRBV28	TRBJ2-1	TGTGCCAGCAGTTTTCGGCGGGGGGGCTACGGTGAGCAGTTCTTC	CASSFRRGGYGEQFF
.	once	TRBV2	TRBJ1-1	TGTGCCAGCAGACTCCTCCGGGTTACGAACACTGAAGCTTTCTTT	CASRLLRVTNTEAFF
.	.	TRBV5-6	TRBJ2-7	TGTGCCAGCAGCTTATGGGGGTCATACGAGCAGTACTTC	CASSLWGSYEQYF
.	.	TRBV2	TRBJ1-5	TGTGCCAGCAGTGAAGGTATACAGGTCAATCAGCCCCAGCATTTT	CASSEGIQVNQPQHF
.	.	TRBV7-2	TRBJ1-2	TGTGCCAGCAGCTTGAACAGGGAAGGGGTGATGGGAAACTATGGCTACACCTTC	CASSLNREGVMGNYGYTF
.	.	TRBV28	TRBJ1-3	TGTGCCAGCAGTTCTACGGCTACGACAGGCCTTGGAAACACCATATATTTT	CASSSTATTGLGNTIYF
TRBD2	.	TRBV15	TRBJ2-1	TGTGCCACCAGCACCCTAGCGGGGGACACGGGGTTCTTC	CATSTLAGDTGFF
.	.	TRBV9	TRBJ1-2	TGTGCCAGCAGCCGAGGAGAAACCCTTACCTATGGCTACACCTTC	CASSRGETLTYGYTF
.	.	TRBV19	TRBJ1-1	TGTGCCAGTAGTCCCCGAGGGGCCACTGAAGCTTTCTTT	CASSPRGATEAFF
TRBD2	.	TRBV19	TRBJ2-1	TGTGCCAGTAGTCTAGCGGGGGGGAACAATGAGCAGTTCTTC	CASSLAGGNNEQFF
.	once	TRBV16	TRBJ2-1	TGTGCCAGCAGCCCGCAGACGTCGTACAATGAGCAGTTCTTC	CASSPQTSYNEQFF
.	.	TRBV5-8	TRBJ2-7	TGTGCCAGCAGCTTGGGGACGGATTACTACGAGCAGTACTTC	CASSLGTDYYEQYF
.	.	TRBV6-2/TRBV6-3	TRBJ2-5	TGTGCCAGCAGCAGGGGACTGTTGGAGACCCAGTACTTC	CASSRGLLETQYF
.	.	TRBV4-3	TRBJ1-4	TGCGCCAGCAGTCCGATGTGGGGGAGTGAAAAACTGTTTTTT	CASSPMWGSEKLFF
.	.	TRBV9	TRBJ2-2	TGTGCCAGCAGCGTATGGGGCAGCCTCCCGACCGGGGAGCTGTTTTTT	CASSVWGSLPTGELFF
.	.	TRBV4-1	TRBJ2-4	TGCGCCAGCAGCCCGGACAGCGGGGCCAAAAACATTCAGTACTTC	CASSPDSGAKNIQYF
.	.	TRBV18	TRBJ1-2	TGTGCCAGCTCACCTTCGCAGGGATCATCTGGCTACACCTTC	CASSPSQGSSGYTF